This TCR beta chain is drawn from a study of blood T cells in healthy people across ages. Findings and caveats of the study: The unsorted PBMCs prevented any conclusive comparison of naive versus antigen-experienced cells.

The CDR3 has 12 residues. Germline-derived CDR1 and CDR2 are MNHEY and SMNVEV (reference sequence). V was pared by 5 bases and J by 9 bases, with 11 bases between. Primers used in a second PCR of roughly 6 to 12 cycles were a sample-barcoded 5' primer and a J-beta primer mix. Through a template-switch adaptor with 12 random nucleotides, each cDNA molecule received a tag. Each sample yielded at least 3 million CDR3-containing paired-end reads. TCRdb called the 5' RACE reads again in MiXCR, with one record for every CDR3 protein. The table shows some 1.6 million distinct CDR3 sequences, with about 35% occurring only once. This clonotype was observed a few times. Antigen: not known.

This receptor was identified in a woman in her 30s in good health. Sequenced material: blood. This chain links TRBV27 with TRBJ2-1; D is possibly TRBD1 (5 bases). CDR3: CASSPQGIEQFF. DNA of the CDR3: TGTGCCAGCAGTCCCCAGGGTATTGAGCAGTTCTTC.